This T cell receptor (beta chain) was recovered during a study of T cells after yellow fever vaccination (dated by TCRdb to between 2017 and 2020). With respect to the entire study: The SMART-Seq v4 Ultra Low Input RNA kit was used to prepare libraries from fractions with low cell numbers. To follow T-cell clones before and after both primary and booster YFV17D yellow fever vaccination, bulk TCR alpha and beta repertoires underwent longitudinal sequencing. The cohort comprised two healthy male donors, one aged 18 to 30 and one aged 30 to 40 years. Blood was collected at multiple timepoints before and after primary and secondary immunization, and bulk PBMC replicates and cell subsets were isolated.

Findings and caveats that apply to the study as a whole: Only a couple of donors were included in the study, so the extent to which the findings can be generalized is limited. After the booster, most clones that had expanded after primary vaccination were detected again (about 97% of CD4 and over 75% of CD8), suggesting broad maintenance of memory. Because abundant contaminating clonotypes from the bulk population could be contained in FACS-sorted repertoires, computational filtering was required. The secondary T-cell response was weaker than the primary response but faster, peaking on day 5 instead of day 15. A small share of clonotypes occurred in both CD4 and CD8 compartments, likely arising from convergent recombination.

V and J are truncated by 4 bases and 6 bases respectively, leaving an intervening sequence of 15 bases. The germline V gene provides CDR1 MDHEN and CDR2 SYDVKM. The CDR3 goes from the cysteine to the phenylalanine over 14 residues. Left in the record is the CDR3 DNA by itself, 42 bases read in frame from the first base. This sample was sequenced with an Illumina NovaSeq 6000. TCR cDNA was made using 5'RACE template switching, a step that added a universal primer site and unique molecular identifiers. Priming for cDNA synthesis came from both the TCR alpha and TCR beta constant segments. Libraries were amplified in two PCR steps, with sample barcodes and sequencing adapters added in the second step. Sequencing of libraries was done on Illumina HiSeq 2500 (2x100 bp) or NovaSeq (2x150 bp). In the source study's methods: Demultiplexing of reads and collapsing into UMI consensus sequences were performed with MIGEC, and V(D)J alignment was carried out with MiXCR. Vaccine-responding clonotypes were identified with edgeR using replicate PBMC samples, with FDR below 0.01 and a log2 fold change above 5 up to day 15 being required. Each bulk clonotype received a CD4 or CD8 identity based on whether the sequenced CD4 or CD8 repertoire contained that clonotype at higher abundance. Using fastp at Q25 and MiXCR, TCRdb reprocessed the public reads and kept productive beta chains. Every distinct CDR3 protein forms one entry, paired with its most common genes and DNA. TCRdb's processing, not the study's, gives the V and J calls here. This sample lists a few hundred thousand distinct CDR3 sequences; 4.1% were detected once. The ten largest clonotypes hold about 22% of the sample.

This clonotype turned up a few times. The antigen it recognizes is unknown. Base qualities are not provided; no much larger clone lies one nucleotide away. What the treatment or condition label conveys for this sample: live attenuated yellow fever vaccine strain. At every blood-draw timepoint, two biological replicates of bulk PBMCs were collected. PBMCs were isolated from peripheral blood using a standard Ficoll-Paque protocol. TriZol was used to extract RNA from bulk PBMCs, CD4 and CD8 fractions, and dextramer-positive and dextramer-negative fractions. The sequence links TRBV28 to TRBJ1-2; tentative D gene TRBD1, with 5 bases matching. This TCR was sampled from a man between 18 and 29 years old who received the YFV17D yellow fever vaccine. This specimen consisted of PBMCs, obtained 5 days after the yellow fever booster vaccination. The CDR3 loop reads CASSSAGLGDGYTF. The sequenced DNA is TGTGCCAGCAGTTCCGCGGGGCTGGGGGATGGCTACACCTTC.